This entry lists 20 T cell receptor beta chains sequenced from one sample in a study of blood T cell repertoires in COVID-19. TCRdb keeps only in-frame clones here, not all; method: immunoSEQ multiplex PCR. The sample has 170,000 or so clones, around nine tenths seen once; the top ten hold approximately 0.62%. Sequencing input: peripheral blood. The receptors here all came from a man aged 55 to 70 with COVID-19, enrolled during active disease.

This chain links TRBV19 with TRBJ2-1, with 8 bases that match TRBD2. V shed 3 bases and J 7 bases; nucleotides not matched to a gene: 5. CDR1 and CDR2 (germline): LNHDA, SQIVND (reference sequence). CDR3 length equals 14 residues. The CDR3: CASSILTSVNEQFF. CDR3 in DNA: TGTGCCAGTAGTATTTTGACTAGCGTAAATGAGCAGTTCTTC.

The chain combines TRBV7-9 with TRBJ1-1; D is undetermined. Deletions cut 1 base from V and 1 base from J, with 7 bases between. CDR3 size: 14 residues. Germline V gene lookup returns CDR1 SEHNR and CDR2 FQNEAQ (reference sequence). This CDR3 is CASSLGSGNTEAFF. The CDR3 DNA reads as TGTGCCAGCAGCTTAGGTTCCGGGAACACTGAAGCTTTCTTT.

V gene TRBV30 combines with J gene TRBJ1-3; 7 bases match TRBD1. The CDR3 covers 15 residues. CDR1 is GTSNPN, CDR2 SVGIG, per germline (reference sequence). Trimming took 0 bases from V and 5 from J; bases not matched to a gene: 7. CDR3 bases: TGTGCCTGGAGTGTGCCGAGACAGGGACGAAACACCATATATTTT. Translated, it gives CAWSVPRQGRNTIYF.

The J gene is TRBJ2-1, the V gene TRBV7-2, with 9 bases identical to TRBD2. V gave up 1 base and J gave up 4 bases; unmatched junction bases: 2. Germline CDR1 SGHTA, CDR2 FQGNSA. The length of the CDR3 is 15 residues. The CDR3 region has the DNA TGTGCCAGCAGCTTAGGACTAGCGGCATACAATGAGCAGTTCTTC. It specifies CASSLGLAAYNEQFF.

Only one count was recorded for this clone. This chain connects TRBV27 to TRBJ1-1; D unresolved. CDR1 and CDR2 (germline): MNHEY, SMNVEV (reference sequence). V gave up 7 bases and J gave up 0 bases, with 12 bases separating them. The CDR3 runs 14 residues. The DNA of the CDR3 is TGTGCCAGCATGGTCGGCAGGATGAACACTGAAGCTTTCTTT. Protein product: CASMVGRMNTEAFF.

The V gene is TRBV27, the J gene TRBJ1-5; 9 bases map to TRBD1. The CDR3 sequence is 17 residues long. Unmatched junction bases numbered 15, after V lost 5 bases and J lost 7 bases. Germline CDR1 reads MNHEY; CDR2 reads SMNVEV (reference sequence). CDR3 region: CASSPYITGQGHQPQHF. As DNA, the CDR3 is TGTGCCAGCAGTCCATACATCACGGGACAGGGACACCAGCCCCAGCATTTT.

This chain connects TRBV19 to TRBJ1-2, with D possibly being TRBD1 (6 bases). Trimming took 1 base from V and 3 from J, leaving 15 bases between them. Germline V gene sequence: CDR1 LNHDA, CDR2 SQIVND (reference sequence). The CDR3 covers 16 residues. In DNA form, the CDR3 reads TGTGCCAGTAGTATAGCGCAGGGGCGTCGTGACTATGGCTACACCTTC. Amino acid sequence: CASSIAQGRRDYGYTF. Filled out from reference TRBV19 and TRBJ1-2, the complete variable domain reads DGGITQSPKYLFRKEGQNVTLSCEQNLNHDAMYWYRQDPGQGLRLIYYSQIVNDFQKGDIAEGYSVSREKKESFPLTVTSAQKNPTAFYLCASSIAQGRRDYGYTFGSGTRLTVV.

The V gene is TRBV19, the J gene TRBJ2-5, with a tentative D call TRBD1 (6 bases). CDR3 size: 15 residues. Trimming removed 5 bases at V and 4 bases at J, with 17 bases between. Germline CDR1 LNHDA, CDR2 SQIVND (reference sequence). The CDR3 is CASSPSWSRGETQYF. CDR3 bases: TGTGCCAGTAGTCCCTCGTGGAGCAGGGGAGAGACCCAGTACTTC.

This clone was counted once. V and J are TRBV2 and TRBJ1-1; 11 bases line up with TRBD1. The CDR3 loop spans 14 amino acids. The V and J ends lost 8 bases and 4 bases, in that order; junction bases with no gene match: 6. Germline loops: CDR1 SNHLY, CDR2 FYNNEI. This chain's CDR3 is CASGQGARGTEAFF. The CDR3 DNA reads TGTGCCAGCGGACAGGGGGCTCGTGGCACTGAAGCTTTCTTT.

The chain's CDR3 is CASSNPQGLYEQYF. The CDR3 DNA reads TGCGCCAGCAGTAACCCGCAGGGACTCTACGAGCAGTACTTC. The chain joins TRBV5-1 to TRBJ2-7; weak D call: TRBD2 (6 bases). The V gene lost 5 bases and the J gene lost 3 bases, with 15 bases spanning the gap. The length of the CDR3 is 14 residues. The germline V gene has CDR1 SGHRS and CDR2 YFSETQ.

The J gene is TRBJ2-7, the V gene TRBV20-1; the D gene is possibly TRBD1 (5 bases). This CDR3 has 15 amino acids. V was shortened by 3 bases and J by 2 bases, with 17 bases between the two germline ends. Germline V gene sequence: CDR1 DFQATT, CDR2 SNEGSKA (reference sequence). CDR3 coding DNA: TGCAGTGCTAGTGACTTGACAGTCTATCCCTACGAGCAGTACTTC. Protein: CSASDLTVYPYEQYF.

The chain joins TRBV18 to TRBJ1-4; TRBD1 matches at 7 bases. With V trimmed by 8 bases and J by 0 bases, 6 bases remained unmatched. In germline, CDR1 is KGHSH, CDR2 LQKENI. The CDR3 is 15 residues long. DNA of the CDR3: TGTGCCAGCCAAGACAGGGTCGCAACTAATGAAAAACTGTTTTTT. Amino acid sequence: CASQDRVATNEKLFF.

The chain uses TRBV6-5 and TRBJ1-2; D is perhaps TRBD1 (5 bases). V was cut by 5 bases and J by 0 bases, with 10 bases left in between. The germline gives CDR1 MNHEY, CDR2 SVGAGI. The CDR3 covers 14 residues. The CDR3 loop is CASSRTRTNYGYTF. CDR3 nucleotides: TGTGCCAGCAGTCGGACAAGGACTAACTATGGCTACACCTTC.

In DNA form, the CDR3 reads TGTGCCAGCAGCTCCAGCCGGACAGGGGGCCTCAATGAGCAGTTCTTC. It specifies CASSSSRTGGLNEQFF. This sequence joins TRBV7-3 and TRBJ2-1; TRBD1 matches at 11 bases. This CDR3 has 16 amino acids. Germline loops: CDR1 SGHTA, CDR2 FQGTGA. J lost 6 bases, V lost 4 bases, and 8 bases had no gene match.

This rearrangement joins TRBV11-2 to TRBJ1-2; 11 positions agree with TRBD1. Trimming took 4 bases from V and 4 from J; bases not matched to a gene: 2. This CDR3 is 14 amino acids long. Germline V gives CDR1 SGHAT, CDR2 FQNNGV. This CDR3 is CASSSGQGAYGYTF. The DNA for the CDR3 is TGTGCCAGCAGCTCCGGACAGGGGGCCTATGGCTACACCTTC.

V gene TRBV5-4 combines with J gene TRBJ1-3; weak D call: TRBD1 (5 bases). This CDR3 has 16 amino acids. V was shortened by 3 bases and J by 0 bases, with 13 bases between the two germline ends. From germline, CDR1 is SGHNT and CDR2 YYREEE (reference sequence). For the CDR3, the DNA is TGTGCCAGCAGCTCGGACGTCCAGGGCTCTGGAAACACCATATATTTT. Translated: CASSSDVQGSGNTIYF. Combining the CDR3 with reference TRBV5-4 and TRBJ1-3 gives the whole variable domain ETGVTQSPTHLIKTRGQQVTLRCSSQSGHNTVSWYQQALGQGPQFIFQYYREEENGRGNFPPRFSGLQFPNYSSELNVNALELDDSALYLCASSSDVQGSGNTIYFGEGSWLTVV.

This clone was found a few times. The chain's CDR3 is CAISETSGGRYHEQYF. DNA for the CDR3: TGTGCCATCAGTGAAACTAGCGGGGGCCGCTACCACGAGCAGTACTTC. The V gene is TRBV10-3, the J gene TRBJ2-7, with 11 bases that match TRBD2. Trimming removed 3 bases from V and 5 bases from J; junction bases left unmatched: 9. The CDR3 contains 16 residues. Germline V gene sequence: CDR1 ENHRY, CDR2 SYGVKD.

In its sample, this clone was seen once. The J gene is TRBJ1-6, the V gene TRBV7-8, with TRBD1 identical over 7 bases. The germline V gene has CDR1 SGHVS and CDR2 FQNEAQ. The trim removed 5 bases at V and 7 bases at J, leaving 5 bases unmatched. The CDR3 runs 14 residues. CDR3 loop: CASSTGQTNSPLHF. The CDR3 DNA follows: TGTGCCAGCAGCACGGGACAGACAAATTCACCCCTCCACTTT.

The CDR3 here is CASSITAGDPNSPLHF. The CDR3 DNA reads as TGTGCCAGTAGTATCACCGCAGGGGATCCTAATTCACCCCTCCACTTT. V is TRBV19 and J is TRBJ1-6; possible D gene TRBD1, 6 bases. CDR1 LNHDA and CDR2 SQIVND come from the germline V gene (reference sequence). The CDR3 is made up of 16 amino acids. V lost 3 bases and J 6 bases, leaving 15 bases between the germline ends.

The V and J genes are TRBV29-1 and TRBJ1-1, with D unresolved. The V end was cut by 6 bases, the J end by 0 bases, with 5 bases between. The germline CDR1 and CDR2 sequences are SQVTM and ANQGSEA. The CDR3 length is 11 residues. This CDR3 reads CSVLLNTEAFF. CDR3 nucleotides: TGCAGCGTACTCCTGAACACTGAAGCTTTCTTT.